Reported below is one TCR beta chain. As yet, its antigen is unknown. The study ran its PCR with 60 Vbeta and 13 Jbeta primers. Measured with immunoSEQ multiplex PCR; TCRdb has only the in-frame clones, and not every one. The table shows some 150,000 clones, with 81% occurring only once. The data were taken from a study of cytomegalovirus exposure and HLA in healthy donors. Study-level results: Compared with the roughly 700-donor mean, an Asian-associated ancestry cluster reportedly had fewer N-insertions, according to a later analysis. Per published accounts, TCR beta sequences correctly predicted the HLA-A and HLA-B alleles of most subjects. Analyzed later, association rates of TCRs varied across HLA loci, with DRB1 most and HLA-C fewest.

The germline CDR1 and CDR2 sequences are GTSNPN and SVGIG (reference sequence). The CDR3 is 14 residues long. V gave up 2 bases and J gave up 7 bases, with 12 bases separating them. This chain links TRBV30 with TRBJ2-6, with D possibly being TRBD2 (5 bases). This receptor was identified in a woman aged 18-29 years in good health and CMV-seropositive. Input material: PBMCs. Here the CDR3 reads CAWSYPGGANVLTF. The CDR3 DNA follows: TGTGCCTGGAGTTATCCCGGAGGAGCCAACGTCCTGACTTTC.